A selection of T cell receptor beta chains follows, all from one sample in a study of blood T cell repertoires in COVID-19. Sequenced by immunoSEQ multiplex PCR; TCRdb stores in-frame clones only, minus some. The sample comprises 72,000 or so clones, 75% to 95% of which are singletons, and roughly 0.72% rests with the top ten. Material: peripheral blood. Every receptor here comes from a woman of 80 years or more with acute or convalescent COVID-19. CDR3s include the opening cysteine and the closing phenylalanine or tryptophan. Fields, in order: J gene, clone size, D gene, V gene, CDR3 DNA, CDR3 protein. The D gene is left open where the match is weak. A clone size is listed for some rows: how often the clone was seen (once, few, many), or a class if it is expanded.

J: TRBJ2-1; size: -; D: -; V: TRBV9; DNA: TGTGCCAGCAGCCTCCGGCCTACGGGCAATGAGCAGTTCTTC; CDR3: CASSLRPTGNEQFF
J: TRBJ2-7; size: -; D: TRBD2; V: TRBV25-1; DNA: TGTGCCAGTTTCGGAGCGGGGGGGCTAAAGCAGTACTTC; CDR3: CASFGAGGLKQYF
J: TRBJ2-7; size: -; D: -; V: TRBV5-1; DNA: TGCGCCAGCAGCCTTGGACTCGACGAGCAGTACTTC; CDR3: CASSLGLDEQYF
J: TRBJ1-6; size: -; D: -; V: TRBV10-3; DNA: TGTGCCATCAGTGACCCCCTCCAGGGTCCAAATTCACCCCTCCACTTT; CDR3: CAISDPLQGPNSPLHF
J: TRBJ2-1; size: -; D: TRBD2; V: TRBV6-5; DNA: TGTGCCAGCATACGGGGGGGGGCCCACAATGAGCAGTTCTTC; CDR3: CASIRGGAHNEQFF
J: TRBJ1-2; size: once; D: -; V: TRBV18; DNA: TGTGCCAGCTCACCCTGGGCAGGGAATGGCTACACCTTC; CDR3: CASSPWAGNGYTF
J: TRBJ2-7; size: -; D: TRBD1; V: TRBV6-5; DNA: TGTGCCAGCAGGACCGGGACAGGGAACAGCGAGCAGTACTTC; CDR3: CASRTGTGNSEQYF
J: TRBJ1-2; size: -; D: -; V: TRBV5-1; DNA: TGCGCCAGCAGCTTGGAAGCAGGGCCATATGGCTACACCTTC; CDR3: CASSLEAGPYGYTF
J: TRBJ2-4; size: -; D: TRBD2; V: TRBV6-6; DNA: TGTGCCAGCAGCCGGACTAGCGGGGGGGCCAAAAACATTCAGTACTTC; CDR3: CASSRTSGGAKNIQYF
J: TRBJ1-2; size: -; D: TRBD1; V: TRBV28; DNA: TGTGCCAGCGTTGAGGGACAGGGTCTCGGCTACACCTTC; CDR3: CASVEGQGLGYTF
J: TRBJ1-3; size: -; D: -; V: TRBV10-2; DNA: TGCGCCAGCAGTGGGGCAGACTCTGGAAACACCATATATTTT; CDR3: CASSGADSGNTIYF
J: TRBJ2-7; size: -; D: TRBD1; V: TRBV5-6; DNA: TGTGCCAGCAGTCCGACAGGGCCCTCCTACGAGCAGTACTTC; CDR3: CASSPTGPSYEQYF
J: TRBJ1-6; size: once; D: -; V: TRBV5-1; DNA: TGCGCCAGCAGCTTGGGGTCGGATAATTCACCCCTCCACTTT; CDR3: CASSLGSDNSPLHF
J: TRBJ1-6; size: -; D: -; V: TRBV5-4; DNA: TGTGCCAGCAGTCAAAGGGGGAAGGAAAGCTCCTATAATTCACCCCTCCACTTT; CDR3: CASSQRGKESSYNSPLHF
J: TRBJ2-7; size: few; D: -; V: TRBV7-7; DNA: TGTGCTAGCAGCTACAGGGAGTACGAGCAGTACTTC; CDR3: CASSYREYEQYF
J: TRBJ1-5; size: once; D: TRBD1; V: TRBV3-1/TRBV3-2; DNA: TGTGCCAGCAGCCCTACGGGACAGGGAACCCAGCCCCAGCATTTT; CDR3: CASSPTGQGTQPQHF
J: TRBJ2-1; size: once; D: -; V: TRBV7-2; DNA: TGTGCCAGCAGGGCTGGTGGCGGAAGCTCCTACAATGAGCAGTTCTTC; CDR3: CASRAGGGSSYNEQFF
J: TRBJ2-1; size: -; D: -; V: TRBV9; DNA: TGTGCCAGCAGCTTAGAGGGGCAGGGCTACAATGAGCAGTTCTTC; CDR3: CASSLEGQGYNEQFF
J: TRBJ1-4; size: -; D: -; V: TRBV5-1; DNA: TGCGCCAGCAGCTTTGCTCCACAGGGACCTAATGAAAAACTGTTTTTT; CDR3: CASSFAPQGPNEKLFF
J: TRBJ1-5; size: -; D: -; V: TRBV28; DNA: TGTGCCAGCAGTTACCCGGGGGTTGGCAATCAGCCCCAGCATTTT; CDR3: CASSYPGVGNQPQHF
J: TRBJ1-3; size: once; D: -; V: TRBV10-3; DNA: TGTGCCATCTCTGGGACACCTGGAAACACCATATATTTT; CDR3: CAISGTPGNTIYF
J: TRBJ1-6; size: -; D: -; V: TRBV11-2; DNA: TGTGCCAGCAGCTTAGACGGGTCACCCCTCCACTTT; CDR3: CASSLDGSPLHF
J: TRBJ2-1; size: -; D: TRBD1; V: TRBV27; DNA: TGTGCCAGCACCCCAAGGCTGACTACCGGGACAGGGGTCGGAAATGAGCAGTTCTTC; CDR3: CASTPRLTTGTGVGNEQFF
J: TRBJ2-7; size: -; D: TRBD1; V: TRBV5-1; DNA: TGCGCCAGCAGCCAACAGGGGACCCACGAGCAGTACTTC; CDR3: CASSQQGTHEQYF